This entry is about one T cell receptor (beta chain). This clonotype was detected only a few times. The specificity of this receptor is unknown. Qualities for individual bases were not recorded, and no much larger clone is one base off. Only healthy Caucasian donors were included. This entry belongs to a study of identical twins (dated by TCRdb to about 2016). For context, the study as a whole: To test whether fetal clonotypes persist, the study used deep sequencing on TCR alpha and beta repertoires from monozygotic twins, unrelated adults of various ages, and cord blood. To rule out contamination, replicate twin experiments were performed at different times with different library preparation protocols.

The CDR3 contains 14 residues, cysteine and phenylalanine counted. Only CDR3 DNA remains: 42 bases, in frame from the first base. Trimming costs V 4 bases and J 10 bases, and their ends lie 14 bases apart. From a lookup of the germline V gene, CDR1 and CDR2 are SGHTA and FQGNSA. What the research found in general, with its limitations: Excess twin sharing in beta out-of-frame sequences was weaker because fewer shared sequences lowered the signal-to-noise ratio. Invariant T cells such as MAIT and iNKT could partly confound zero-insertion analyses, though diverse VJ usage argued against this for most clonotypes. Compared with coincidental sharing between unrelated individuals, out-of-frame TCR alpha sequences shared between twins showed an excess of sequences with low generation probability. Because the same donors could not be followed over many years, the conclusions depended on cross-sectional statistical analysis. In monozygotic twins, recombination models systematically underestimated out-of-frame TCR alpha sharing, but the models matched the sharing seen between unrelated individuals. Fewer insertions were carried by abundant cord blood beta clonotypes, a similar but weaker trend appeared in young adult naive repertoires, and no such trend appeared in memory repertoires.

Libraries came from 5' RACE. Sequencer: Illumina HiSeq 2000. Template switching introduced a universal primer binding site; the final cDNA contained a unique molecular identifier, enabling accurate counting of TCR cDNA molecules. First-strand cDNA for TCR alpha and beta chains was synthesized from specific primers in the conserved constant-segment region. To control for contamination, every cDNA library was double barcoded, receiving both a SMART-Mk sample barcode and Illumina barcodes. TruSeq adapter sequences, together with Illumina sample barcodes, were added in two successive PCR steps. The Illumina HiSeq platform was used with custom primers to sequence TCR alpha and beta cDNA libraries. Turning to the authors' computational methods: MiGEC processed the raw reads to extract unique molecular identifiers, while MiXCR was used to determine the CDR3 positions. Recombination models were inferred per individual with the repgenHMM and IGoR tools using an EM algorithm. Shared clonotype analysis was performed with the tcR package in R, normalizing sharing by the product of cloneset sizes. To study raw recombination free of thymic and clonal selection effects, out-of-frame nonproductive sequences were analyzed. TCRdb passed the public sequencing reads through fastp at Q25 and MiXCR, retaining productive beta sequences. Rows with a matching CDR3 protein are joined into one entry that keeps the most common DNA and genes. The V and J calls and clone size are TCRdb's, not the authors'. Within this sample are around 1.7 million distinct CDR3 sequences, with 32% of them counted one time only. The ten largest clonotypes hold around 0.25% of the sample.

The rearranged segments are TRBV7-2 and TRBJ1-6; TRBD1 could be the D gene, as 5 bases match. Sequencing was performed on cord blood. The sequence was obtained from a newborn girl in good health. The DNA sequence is TGTGCCAGCAGCTGGCAGGGTATAGGGTCACCCCTCCACTTT. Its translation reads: CASSWQGIGSPLHF.